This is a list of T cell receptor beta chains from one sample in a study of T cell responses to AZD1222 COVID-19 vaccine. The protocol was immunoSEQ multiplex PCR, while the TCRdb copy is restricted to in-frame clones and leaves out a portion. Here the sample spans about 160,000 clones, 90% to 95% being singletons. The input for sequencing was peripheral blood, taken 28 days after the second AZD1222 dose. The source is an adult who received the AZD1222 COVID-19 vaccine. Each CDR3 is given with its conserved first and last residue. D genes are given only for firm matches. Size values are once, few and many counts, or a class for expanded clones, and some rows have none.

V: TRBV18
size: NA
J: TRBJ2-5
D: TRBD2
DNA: TGTGCCAGCTCACCAAAAGCTAGCGGGTCTGGGGAGACCCAGTACTTC
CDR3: CASSPKASGSGETQYF

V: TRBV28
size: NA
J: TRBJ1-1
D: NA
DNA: TGTGCCAGCACAGGACGGGCGAACACTGAAGCTTTCTTT
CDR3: CASTGRANTEAFF

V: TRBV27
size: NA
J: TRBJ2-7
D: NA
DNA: TGTGCCAGCAGAAGGGGCCGGGACGGCCCCTACGAGCAGTACTTC
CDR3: CASRRGRDGPYEQYF

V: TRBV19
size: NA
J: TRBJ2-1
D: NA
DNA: TGTGCCAGTAGTATAGGCCACTCCTACAATGAGCAGTTCTTC
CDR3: CASSIGHSYNEQFF

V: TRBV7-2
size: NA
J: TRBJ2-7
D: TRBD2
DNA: TGTGCCAGCAGCCCCAGTAGACTAGCGGGAGAACTCTCCTACGAGCAGTACTTC
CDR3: CASSPSRLAGELSYEQYF

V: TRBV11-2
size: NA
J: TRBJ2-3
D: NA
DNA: TGTGCCAGCAGCTTAAACTCAAATACGCAGTATTTT
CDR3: CASSLNSNTQYF

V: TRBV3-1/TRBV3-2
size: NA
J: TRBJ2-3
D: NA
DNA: TGTGCCAGCAGCCAAGGCTACTTAGTGGCCGGGTTCGAAACAGATACGCAGTATTTT
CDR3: CASSQGYLVAGFETDTQYF

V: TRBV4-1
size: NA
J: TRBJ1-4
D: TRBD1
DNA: TGCGCCAGCAGCCGCACAGGGGACCTATGGGAAAAACTGTTTTTT
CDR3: CASSRTGDLWEKLFF

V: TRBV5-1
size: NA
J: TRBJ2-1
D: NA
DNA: TGCGCCAGCAGCTCCTCCGGTAGGGACGCCTACAATGAGCAGTTCTTC
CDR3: CASSSSGRDAYNEQFF

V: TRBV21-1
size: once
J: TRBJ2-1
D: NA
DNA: TGTGCCACTAACCGGGACAGCAACCACAATGAGCAGTTCTTC
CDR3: CATNRDSNHNEQFF

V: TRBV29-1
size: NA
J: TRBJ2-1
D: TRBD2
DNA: TGCAGCGTTAGTATAGCGGGAGGTTCCAATGAGCAGTTCTTC
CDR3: CSVSIAGGSNEQFF